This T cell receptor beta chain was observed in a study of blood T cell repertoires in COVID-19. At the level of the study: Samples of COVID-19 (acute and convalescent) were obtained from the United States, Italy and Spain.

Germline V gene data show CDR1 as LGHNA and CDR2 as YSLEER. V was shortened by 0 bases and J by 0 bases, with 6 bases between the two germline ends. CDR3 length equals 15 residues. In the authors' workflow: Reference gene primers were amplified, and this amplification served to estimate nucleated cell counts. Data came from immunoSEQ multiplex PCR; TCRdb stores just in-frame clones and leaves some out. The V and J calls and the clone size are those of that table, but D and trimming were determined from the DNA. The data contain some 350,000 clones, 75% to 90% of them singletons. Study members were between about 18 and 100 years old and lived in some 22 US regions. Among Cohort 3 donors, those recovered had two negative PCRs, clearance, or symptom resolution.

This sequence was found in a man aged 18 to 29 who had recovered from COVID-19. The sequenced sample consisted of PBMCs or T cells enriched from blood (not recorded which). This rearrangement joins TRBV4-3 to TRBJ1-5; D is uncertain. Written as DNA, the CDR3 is TGCGCCAGCAGCCAAGATCTCCCTAGCAATCAGCCCCAGCATTTT. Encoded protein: CASSQDLPSNQPQHF.